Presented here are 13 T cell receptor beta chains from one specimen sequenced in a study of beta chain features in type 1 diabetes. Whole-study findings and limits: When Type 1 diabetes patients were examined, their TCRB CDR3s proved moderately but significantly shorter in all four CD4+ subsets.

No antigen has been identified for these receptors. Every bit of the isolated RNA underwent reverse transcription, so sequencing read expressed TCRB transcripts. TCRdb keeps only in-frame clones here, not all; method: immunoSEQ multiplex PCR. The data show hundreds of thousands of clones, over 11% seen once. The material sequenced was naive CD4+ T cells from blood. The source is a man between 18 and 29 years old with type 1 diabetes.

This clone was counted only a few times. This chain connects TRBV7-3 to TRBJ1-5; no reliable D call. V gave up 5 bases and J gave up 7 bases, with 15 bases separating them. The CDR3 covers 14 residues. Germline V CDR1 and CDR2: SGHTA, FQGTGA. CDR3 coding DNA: TGTGCCAGCAGCCCGGACTCTTGTGAACAGCCCCAGCATTTT. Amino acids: CASSPDSCEQPQHF.

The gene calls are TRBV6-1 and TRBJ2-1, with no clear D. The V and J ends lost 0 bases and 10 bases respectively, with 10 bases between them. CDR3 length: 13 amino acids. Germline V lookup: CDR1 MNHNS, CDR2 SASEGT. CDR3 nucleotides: TGTGCCAGCAGTGAAGCAAGCTTGAACGAGCAGTTCTTC. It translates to CASSEASLNEQFF.

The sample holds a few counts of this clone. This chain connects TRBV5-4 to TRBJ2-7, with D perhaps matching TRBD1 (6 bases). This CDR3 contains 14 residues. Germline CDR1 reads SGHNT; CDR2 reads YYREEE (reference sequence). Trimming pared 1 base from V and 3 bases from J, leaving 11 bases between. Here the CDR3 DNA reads TGTGCCAGCAGCTTGAACAGGGAGCGCTACGAGCAGTACTTC. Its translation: CASSLNRERYEQYF.

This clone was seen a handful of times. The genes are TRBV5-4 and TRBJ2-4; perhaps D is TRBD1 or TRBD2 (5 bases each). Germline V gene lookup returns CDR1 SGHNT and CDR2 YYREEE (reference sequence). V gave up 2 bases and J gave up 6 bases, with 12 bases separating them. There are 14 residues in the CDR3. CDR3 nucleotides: TGTGCCAGCAGCTTCTCTGGGACGGCAAACATTCAGTACTTC. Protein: CASSFSGTANIQYF.

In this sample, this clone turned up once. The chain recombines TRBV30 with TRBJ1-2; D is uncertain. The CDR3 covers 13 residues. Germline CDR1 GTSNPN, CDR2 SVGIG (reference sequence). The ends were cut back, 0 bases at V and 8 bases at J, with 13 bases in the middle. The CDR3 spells CAWSVRARAGYTF. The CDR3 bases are TGTGCCTGGAGTGTACGAGCTAGGGCGGGCTACACCTTC.

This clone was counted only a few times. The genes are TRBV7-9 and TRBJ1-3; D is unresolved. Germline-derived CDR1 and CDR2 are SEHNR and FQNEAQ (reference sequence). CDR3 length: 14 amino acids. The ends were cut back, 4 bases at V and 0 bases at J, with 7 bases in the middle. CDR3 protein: CASSYVSSGNTIYF. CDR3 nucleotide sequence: TGTGCCAGCAGCTACGTCTCCTCTGGAAACACCATATATTTT.

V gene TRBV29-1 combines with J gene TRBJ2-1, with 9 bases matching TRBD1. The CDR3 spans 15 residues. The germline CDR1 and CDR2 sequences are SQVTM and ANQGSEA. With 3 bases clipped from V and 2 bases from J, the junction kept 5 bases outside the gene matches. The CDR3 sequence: CSVEGDRGTYNEQFF. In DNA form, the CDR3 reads TGCAGCGTTGAGGGAGACAGGGGGACCTACAATGAGCAGTTCTTC.

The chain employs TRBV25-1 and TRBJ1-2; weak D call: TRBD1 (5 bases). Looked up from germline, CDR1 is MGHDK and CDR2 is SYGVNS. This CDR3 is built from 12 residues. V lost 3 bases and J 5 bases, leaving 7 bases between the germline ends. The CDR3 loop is CASSDPGYGYTF. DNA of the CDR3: TGTGCCAGCAGTGATCCAGGGTATGGCTACACCTTC.

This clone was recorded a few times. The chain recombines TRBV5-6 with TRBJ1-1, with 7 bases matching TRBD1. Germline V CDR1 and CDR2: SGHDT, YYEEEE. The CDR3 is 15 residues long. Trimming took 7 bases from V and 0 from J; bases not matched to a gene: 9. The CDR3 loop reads CASGQQGRVNTEAFF. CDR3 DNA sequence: TGTGCCAGCGGACAACAGGGGAGGGTGAACACTGAAGCTTTCTTT.

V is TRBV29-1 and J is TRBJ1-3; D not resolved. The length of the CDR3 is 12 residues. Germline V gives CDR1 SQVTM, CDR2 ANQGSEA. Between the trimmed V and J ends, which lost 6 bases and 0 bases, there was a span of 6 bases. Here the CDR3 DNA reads TGCAGCGTGTGGTCCTCTGGAAACACCATATATTTT. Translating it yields CSVWSSGNTIYF.

CDR3 sequence reads: CASSQDRLAGREYEQYF. For the CDR3, the DNA is TGTGCCAGCAGCCAAGATCGATTAGCGGGAAGGGAGTACGAGCAGTACTTC. The chain combines TRBV14 with TRBJ2-7; 8 bases map to TRBD2. The CDR3 loop spans 17 amino acids. CDR1 and CDR2 from the germline V gene are SGHDN and FVKESK. J gave up 4 bases and V 0 bases, and 11 bases lay outside the gene matches.

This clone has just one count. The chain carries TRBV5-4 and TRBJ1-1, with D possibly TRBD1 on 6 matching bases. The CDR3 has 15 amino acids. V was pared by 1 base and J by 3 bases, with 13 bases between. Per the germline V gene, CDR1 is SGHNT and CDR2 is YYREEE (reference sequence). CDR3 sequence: CASSLFRGIDTEAFF. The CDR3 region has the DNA TGTGCCAGCAGCTTGTTCAGGGGAATTGACACTGAAGCTTTCTTT.

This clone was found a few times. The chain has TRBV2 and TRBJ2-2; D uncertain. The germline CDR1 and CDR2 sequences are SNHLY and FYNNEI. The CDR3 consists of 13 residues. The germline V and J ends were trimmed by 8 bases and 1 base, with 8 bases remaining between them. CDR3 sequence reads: CASENMNTGELFF. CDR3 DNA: TGTGCCAGCGAGAACATGAACACCGGGGAGCTGTTTTTT.